One sample yielded the 28 T cell receptor beta chains listed below, sequenced in a study of graft-versus-host responses after intestinal transplantation. These receptors' targets are unknown. Produced via immunoSEQ multiplex PCR; TCRdb's table is partial and in-frame only. The sample records tens of thousands of clones, 80% to 95% being singletons. This material consisted of unstimulated CD4+ T cells sorted from spleen or lymph node cells, taken before intestinal transplant. These receptor sequences come from a human donor who received an intestinal transplant.

V usage is TRBV10-3 and J usage is TRBJ2-7; 8 positions match TRBD1. Germline lookup yields CDR1 ENHRY and CDR2 SYGVKD. The CDR3 length is 15 residues. Trimming cost V 5 bases and J 0 bases; bases outside gene matches: 6. DNA for the CDR3: TGTGCCATCAGTCGACAGGGGACCCTCTCCTACGAGCAGTACTTC. The encoded protein is CAISRQGTLSYEQYF.

The V and J genes are TRBV4-1 and TRBJ1-6; no reliable D call. CDR3 length equals 17 residues. Looked up from germline, CDR1 is MGHRA and CDR2 is YSYEKL. The germline V and J ends were trimmed by 1 base and 6 bases, with 16 bases remaining between them. The CDR3 nucleotides read TGCGCCAGCAGCCAAGGCCCCCTTAAAGGGCCTAATTCACCCCTCCACTTT. Translation: CASSQGPLKGPNSPLHF.

The chain links TRBV10-1 to TRBJ1-5; weak D call: TRBD1 (5 bases). Germline V gene sequence: CDR1 WNHNN, CDR2 SYGVQD (reference sequence). V dropped 8 bases and J dropped 0 bases, with 17 bases sitting between them. The CDR3 covers 16 residues. CDR3 in DNA: TGCGCCAGCCCCACCAGGGAACCTTATAGCAATCAGCCCCAGCATTTT. Protein product: CASPTREPYSNQPQHF.

V and J are TRBV19 and TRBJ2-7, with 10 bases lining up with TRBD2. With 2 bases clipped from V and 1 base from J, the junction kept 2 bases outside the gene matches. This CDR3 spans 15 amino acids. Per the germline V gene, CDR1 is LNHDA and CDR2 is SQIVND (reference sequence). The CDR3 bases are TGTGCCAGTAGTATAATTAGCGGGAGGTCCTACGAGCAGTACTTC. It encodes CASSIISGRSYEQYF.

The chain recombines TRBV5-1 with TRBJ2-7; 10 positions agree with TRBD1. This CDR3 spans 13 amino acids. Trimming at V came to 3 bases and at J to 6 bases, leaving 3 bases not matched to a gene. Germline CDR1 reads SGHRS; CDR2 reads YFSETQ. The CDR3 reads CASSSGTGVEQYF. CDR3 nucleotide sequence: TGCGCCAGCAGCTCCGGGACAGGGGTCGAGCAGTACTTC.

The V call is TRBV28, the J call TRBJ2-5, with TRBD2 as a possible D gene (6 bases). With the DNA end fitting TRBJ2-7 better, the J assignment may be wrong. CDR1 and CDR2 (germline): MDHEN, SYDVKM. The CDR3 sequence is 14 residues long. CDR3 residues: CASSSGGRAYEQYF. CDR3 bases: TGTGCCAGCAGCAGCGGAGGGAGAGCCTACGAGCAGTACTTC.

The chain carries TRBV18 and TRBJ1-1, with 7 bases aligning to TRBD1. This CDR3 has 17 amino acids. Trimming removed 3 bases from V and 1 base from J; junction bases left unmatched: 11. In germline, CDR1 is KGHSH, CDR2 LQKENI. The CDR3 DNA sequence: TGTGCCAGCTCACCGACAGGGATGGGGGTTAGGAACACTGAAGCTTTCTTT. It translates to CASSPTGMGVRNTEAFF.

This chain uses TRBV14 with TRBJ2-7; 9 bases are shared with TRBD2. Germline loops: CDR1 SGHDN, CDR2 FVKESK. The V segment lost 1 base and the J segment 9 bases; nucleotides outside the gene matches: 10. The CDR3 length is 15 residues. The CDR3: CASSQGSSGRLGQYF. The CDR3 nucleotides are TGTGCCAGCAGCCAAGGAAGTAGCGGGAGATTGGGGCAGTACTTC.

The rearrangement links TRBV5-1 to TRBJ1-6; tentative D call: TRBD1 (5 bases). The length of the CDR3 is 16 residues. V was clipped by 6 bases and J by 0 bases, with 13 bases between them. Germline CDR1 is SGHRS and CDR2 is YFSETQ. This chain's CDR3 is CASKGTGSSYNSPLHF. CDR3 sequence (DNA): TGCGCCAGCAAGGGGACGGGTAGCTCCTATAATTCACCCCTCCACTTT.

This chain connects TRBV7-3 to TRBJ1-1; D is unresolved. Germline V gene data show CDR1 as SGHTA and CDR2 as FQGTGA. The CDR3 spans 13 residues. The V end lost 1 base, the J end lost 8 bases, and 11 bases lay between the germline ends. CDR3 bases: TGTGCCAGCAGCTTAAGTAGGGCAGCCGAAGCTTTCTTT. Translation gives CASSLSRAAEAFF.

This clone is categorized as medium-sized (0.01 to 0.1%). This chain uses TRBV6-5 with TRBJ1-2, with D perhaps TRBD1 (5 bases). V was shortened by 8 bases and J by 3 bases, with 10 bases between the two germline ends. Germline V CDR1 and CDR2: MNHEY, SVGAGI. The CDR3 contains 12 residues. The CDR3 nucleotides are TGTGCCAGCTCCGGGGCGGACTATGGCTACACCTTC. It encodes CASSGADYGYTF.

The V and J genes are TRBV10-3 and TRBJ2-7, with 7 bases fitting TRBD2. V was pared by 5 bases and J by 0 bases, with 4 bases of the junction left unmatched. Germline values: CDR1 ENHRY, CDR2 SYGVKD. The CDR3 runs to 14 residues. The CDR3 DNA follows: TGTGCCATCAGTTCTCTAGCGGACTCCTACGAGCAGTACTTC. This gives the protein CAISSLADSYEQYF.

The genes are TRBV11-3 and TRBJ2-5; D may be TRBD1 or TRBD2 (5 bases each). V gave up 0 bases and J gave up 5 bases, with 13 bases separating them. This CDR3 comprises 15 residues. Germline CDR1 reads SGHNT; CDR2 reads YENEEA. CDR3 loop: CASSLDGGPSETQYF. CDR3 DNA sequence: TGTGCCAGCAGCTTAGATGGGGGACCCTCCGAGACCCAGTACTTC. Based on the CDR3 plus reference TRBV11-3 and TRBJ2-5, the full variable domain is EAGVVQSPRYKIIEKKQPVAFWCNPISGHNTLYWYLQNLGQGPELLIRYENEEAVDDSQLPKDRFSAERLKGVDSTLKIQPAELGDSAVYLCASSLDGGPSETQYFGPGTRLLVL.

The chain employs TRBV12-5 and TRBJ2-4; D might be TRBD2 (5 bases). From germline, CDR1 is LGHNT and CDR2 FRNRAP. The CDR3 contains 15 residues. Trimming took 6 bases from V and 3 from J, leaving 15 bases between them. DNA of the CDR3: TGTGCTAGTGGATCCGGGGAGCTAGTCAAAAACATTCAGTACTTC. Protein sequence: CASGSGELVKNIQYF.

This rearrangement joins TRBV11-3 to TRBJ2-3, with TRBD2 identical over 12 bases. The V gene's germline CDR1 is SGHNT and CDR2 YENEEA. This CDR3 contains 16 residues. Losses at the gene ends were 5 bases for V and 2 bases for J; bases not matched to a gene: 5. Written as DNA, the CDR3 is TGTGCCAGCAGCCAAAGGACTAGCGGGGACACAGATACGCAGTATTTT. Encoded protein: CASSQRTSGDTDTQYF.

This sequence joins TRBV5-1 and TRBJ2-5; D is ambiguous. CDR1 is SGHRS and CDR2 is YFSETQ in the germline V gene. CDR3 size: 13 residues. V lost 0 bases and J lost 0, with 3 bases in between. The CDR3: CASSLAYQETQYF. The CDR3 DNA sequence: TGCGCCAGCAGCTTGGCGTACCAAGAGACCCAGTACTTC.

This clone was counted between two and nine times. The V call is TRBV7-9, the J call TRBJ1-4; no clear D. The CDR3 covers 15 residues. V was clipped by 2 bases and J by 2 bases, with 9 bases between them. Per germline, CDR1 SEHNR and CDR2 FQNEAQ (reference sequence). In DNA form, the CDR3 reads TGTGCCAGCAGCTTAATCGGCCAGACTAATGAAAAACTGTTTTTT. Its translation is CASSLIGQTNEKLFF.

The chain recombines TRBV9 with TRBJ1-1, with TRBD1 identical over 12 bases. Per germline, CDR1 SGDLS and CDR2 YYNGEE. The CDR3 extends over 16 amino acids. J gave up 2 bases and V 3 bases, and 5 bases lay outside the gene matches. CDR3 sequence reads: CASSATGQGANTEAFF. The CDR3 nucleotides read TGTGCCAGCAGCGCTACGGGACAGGGGGCTAACACTGAAGCTTTCTTT.

Note on this clone: Germline and junction disagree at one end, which may indicate a read error. The chain joins TRBV2 to TRBJ1-3; the D is unclear. This CDR3 has 11 amino acids. CDR1 and CDR2 from the germline V gene are SNHLY and FYNNEI. CDR3: CASSGGLNMIF. The CDR3 DNA sequence: TGTGCCAGCAGTGGAGGGTTAAATATGATTTTT. Based on the CDR3 plus reference TRBV2 and TRBJ1-3, the full variable domain is EPEVTQTPSHQVTQMGQEVILRCVPISNHLYFYWYRQILGQKVEFLVSFYNNEISEKSEIFDDQFSVERPDGSNFTLKIRSTKLEDSAMYFCASSGGLNMIFGEGSWLTVV.

The count of this clone is one. The V and J genes are TRBV5-4 and TRBJ1-1; D unresolved. Trimming shortened V by 0 bases and J by 4 bases, and 16 bases separated the two germline ends. CDR3 length: 16 amino acids. Germline-derived CDR1 and CDR2 are SGHNT and YYREEE (reference sequence). The CDR3 DNA sequence: TGTGCCAGCAGCTTGGCCCTCGGGGTGGAAGGCACTGAAGCTTTCTTT. Amino acids: CASSLALGVEGTEAFF.

This clone was counted a single time. J is TRBJ2-1 and V is TRBV5-1; 9 bases fit TRBD1. The CDR3 length is 16 residues. Trimming removed 2 bases from V and 0 bases from J; junction bases left unmatched: 3. The V gene's germline CDR1 is SGHRS and CDR2 YFSETQ. The CDR3 coding sequence is TGCGCCAGCAGCTTAGGGACAGGGAGCTCCTACAATGAGCAGTTCTTC. Protein product: CASSLGTGSSYNEQFF.

The CDR3 loop reads CASSVVRGPEQFF. The CDR3 nucleotides read TGTGCCAGCAGCGTAGTAAGGGGGCCTGAGCAGTTCTTC. J is TRBJ2-1 and V is TRBV9, with 7 bases aligning to TRBD1. J lost 9 bases, V lost 0 bases, and 3 bases had no gene match. The length of the CDR3 is 13 residues. CDR1 and CDR2 from the germline V gene are SGDLS and YYNGEE.

This clone was picked up a small number of times. The gene calls are TRBV6-1 and TRBJ2-2, with D possibly matching TRBD2 (6 bases). CDR3 length: 13 amino acids. Germline V lookup: CDR1 MNHNS, CDR2 SASEGT. V lost 7 bases, J lost 5 bases, and 11 bases lay in between. The CDR3 protein is CASTWGRTGELFF. For the CDR3, the DNA is TGTGCCAGCACGTGGGGGAGGACCGGGGAGCTGTTTTTT.

This chain links TRBV9 with TRBJ2-1; TRBD2 matches 8 bases. The CDR3 extends over 14 amino acids. With V trimmed by 3 bases and J by 4 bases, 3 bases remained unmatched. Germline CDR1 and CDR2: SGDLS and YYNGEE. CDR3 DNA sequence: TGTGCCAGCAGCGCGACTAGCGTATACAATGAGCAGTTCTTC. Translating it yields CASSATSVYNEQFF. The entire variable domain, with the rest obtained from reference TRBV9 and TRBJ2-1, is as follows: DSGVTQTPKHLITATGQRVTLRCSPRSGDLSVYWYQQSLDQGLQFLIQYYNGEERAKGNILERFSAQQFPDLHSELNLSSLELGDSALYFCASSATSVYNEQFFGPGTRLTVL.

V gene TRBV7-9 combines with J gene TRBJ2-7; 13 nucleotides line up with TRBD2. Germline CDR1 reads SEHNR; CDR2 reads FQNEAQ (reference sequence). V shed 5 bases and J 4 bases; nucleotides not matched to a gene: 14. The CDR3 contains 18 residues. The CDR3: CASSQRTSGSEGGYEQYF. Here the CDR3 DNA reads TGTGCCAGCAGCCAACGGACTAGCGGGAGTGAAGGGGGGTACGAGCAGTACTTC.

The sample holds a few counts of this clone. The V gene is TRBV5-4, the J gene TRBJ2-7; 9 bases agree with TRBD2. After removal of 1 base from V and 2 bases from J, the junction contained 4 bases not matched to a gene. The germline CDR1 and CDR2 sequences are SGHNT and YYREEE (reference sequence). This CDR3 region has 15 residues. DNA for the CDR3: TGTGCCAGCAGCTTGTCAGCTAGCGGGACCTACGAGCAGTACTTC. It codes for CASSLSASGTYEQYF.

V is TRBV28 and J is TRBJ2-7; TRBD2 aligns across 8 bases. Germline trimming cut 2 bases from V and 4 bases from J; bases unmatched to any gene: 7. This CDR3 is 15 amino acids long. CDR1 and CDR2 (germline): MDHEN, SYDVKM. The CDR3 bases are TGTGCCAGCAGTTTAAGTGCGGGAGGTCGGTACGAGCAGTACTTC. Encoded protein: CASSLSAGGRYEQYF.

V usage is TRBV5-6 and J usage is TRBJ2-7; TRBD2 aligns across 11 bases. The V gene's germline CDR1 is SGHDT and CDR2 YYEEEE. CDR3 length: 14 residues. V lost 5 bases and J lost 4; bases outside the gene matches: 5. The CDR3 reads CASRVAGGPYEQYF. The CDR3 coding sequence is TGTGCCAGCAGAGTAGCGGGAGGGCCTTACGAGCAGTACTTC.